Included here is one T cell receptor (beta chain) sequence, with context. Its specificity is not known. These data originate in a study of Ad26.COV2.S vaccination and SARS-CoV-2 variants. Background on the study: The study gave Ad26.COV2.S intramuscularly, once or twice 56 days apart. Notes on the study in general: The authors reported substantial breadth in spike-specific CD8+ and CD4+ T cell responses after vaccination.

CDR1 is KGHSH, CDR2 LQKENI, per germline. V lost 2 bases to trimming and J lost 11 bases, with 15 bases between them. CDR3 length: 13 amino acids. This table comes from immunoSEQ multiplex PCR, and its TCRdb copy is limited to in-frame clones, with some not included. The sample shows some 370,000 clones, about four fifths of them seen only once. Treatment in this sample: roughly 18 received Ad26.COV2.S at low or high dose, single or two shots; 5 received placebo; per-sample allocation not given. All samples were drawn on day 63, counting from the first vaccine or placebo injection. The clonotype was recovered from a person aged 18-65 years who received the Ad26.COV2.S COVID-19 vaccine or a placebo. The sample consisted of peripheral blood, taken in a trial of Ad26.COV2.S vaccine versus placebo. The chain recombines TRBV18 with TRBJ1-1, with D perhaps TRBD1 (5 bases). In DNA form, the CDR3 reads TGTGCCAGCTCACCATCCAGGGATTTAGAGGCTTTCTTT. It is translated as CASSPSRDLEAFF.